Listed below are T cell receptor beta chains from one sample, sequenced in a study of a mutant IDH1 vaccine in newly diagnosed glioma. The method was immunoSEQ multiplex PCR; TCRdb's version includes in-frame clones alone and lacks a portion of them. Here the sample spans about 90,000 clones, around 92% being singletons. The antigens these receptors bind are not known. The sample in question was PBMCs, obtained from a glioma patient whose treatment included an IDH1 peptide vaccine. The receptors were gathered from a woman aged 45 to 65 with glioma. CDR3s include the opening cysteine and the closing phenylalanine or tryptophan. Each record gives: J gene, D gene, clone size, V gene, CDR3 protein, CDR3 DNA. The D gene is left open where the match is weak. The size entry is marked missing in some rows and otherwise reads once, few, many or a size class.

>TRBJ2-7|TRBD2|NA|TRBV5-4
CASSSKSGISYEQYF
TGTGCCAGCAGTTCGAAGAGCGGGATCTCCTACGAGCAGTACTTC
>TRBJ2-5|NA|NA|TRBV11-1
CASSLAGSGSQETQYF
TGTGCCAGCAGCTTAGCGGGTAGCGGTAGCCAAGAGACCCAGTACTTC
>TRBJ1-3|NA|NA|TRBV7-2
CASSLSRGGNTIYF
TGTGCCAGCAGCTTGAGCCGGGGGGGAAACACCATATATTTT
>TRBJ1-2|NA|NA|TRBV6-5
CASSSARYGYTF
TGTGCCAGCAGTTCCGCACGGTACGGCTACACCTTC
>TRBJ1-2|TRBD1|NA|TRBV28
CASATGKHGYTF
TGTGCCAGCGCGACAGGGAAACATGGCTACACCTTC
>TRBJ2-1|NA|few|TRBV25-1
CASSRIENEQFF
TGTGCCAGCAGCCGCATTGAGAATGAGCAGTTCTTC
>TRBJ2-3|TRBD2|NA|TRBV5-1
CASSFLAGSTDTQYF
TGCGCCAGCAGCTTCCTAGCGGGGAGCACAGATACGCAGTATTTT
>TRBJ2-3|NA|few|TRBV5-4
CASSLGSVTSTDTQYF
TGTGCCAGCAGCTTGGGGTCAGTTACTAGCACAGATACGCAGTATTTT
>TRBJ2-2|NA|NA|TRBV9
CACHYREVSTLNTGELFF
TGTGCCTGCCACTACAGGGAAGTCTCCACTTTGAACACCGGGGAGCTGTTTTTT
>TRBJ2-2|TRBD2|NA|TRBV9
CASSPPGLAYGELFF
TGTGCCAGCAGCCCCCCGGGACTAGCATACGGGGAGCTGTTTTTT
>TRBJ1-4|NA|NA|TRBV5-1
CASSFKGATNEKLFF
TGCGCCAGCAGCTTTAAGGGGGCAACTAATGAAAAACTGTTTTTT
>TRBJ2-7|NA|once|TRBV21-1
CASSKGTGGENSYEQYF
TGTGCCAGCAGCAAAGGGACAGGGGGCGAGAACTCCTACGAGCAGTACTTC
>TRBJ1-5|NA|few|TRBV5-5
CASSLGQYNQPQHF
TGTGCCAGCAGCTTAGGACAGTACAATCAGCCCCAGCATTTT
>TRBJ2-5|TRBD2|NA|TRBV18
CASSTRSGLAGAWETQYF
TGTGCCAGCTCAACTAGGTCTGGGCTAGCGGGAGCGTGGGAGACCCAGTACTTC
>TRBJ1-2|NA|once|TRBV9
CASSVAGLYGYTF
TGTGCCAGCAGCGTAGCGGGTCTCTATGGCTACACCTTC
>TRBJ2-5|TRBD2|NA|TRBV5-5
CASSAGTSGRQETQYF
TGTGCCAGCAGCGCTGGGACTAGCGGAAGACAAGAGACCCAGTACTTC
>TRBJ1-5|TRBD1|NA|TRBV18
CASSPDRGYQPQHF
TGTGCCAGCTCACCGGACAGGGGATATCAGCCCCAGCATTTT
>TRBJ2-7|TRBD2|NA|TRBV30
CACIAGGAYEQYF
TGTGCCTGCATTGCGGGGGGGGCCTACGAGCAGTACTTC
>TRBJ2-7|NA|NA|TRBV28
CASSSTDTLRYEQYF
TGTGCCAGCAGTAGTACGGACACTCTTCGGTACGAGCAGTACTTC
>TRBJ2-1|TRBD2|NA|TRBV5-1
CASSSRGGSNEQFF
TGCGCCAGCAGCTCCCGGGGAGGGAGTAATGAGCAGTTCTTC
>TRBJ2-7|TRBD2|NA|TRBV10-3
CAISETSGRPYEQYF
TGTGCCATCAGTGAGACTAGCGGGAGGCCCTACGAGCAGTACTTC
>TRBJ1-1|NA|NA|TRBV30
CAWSVVTDTEAFF
TGTGCCTGGAGTGTGGTCACGGACACTGAAGCTTTCTTT
>TRBJ2-2|NA|NA|TRBV15
CATSYRSAGELFF
TGTGCCACCAGCTACCGGAGTGCCGGGGAGCTGTTTTTT
>TRBJ2-7|NA|once|TRBV7-8
CASSLIAGQGSYEQYF
TGTGCCAGCAGCTTGATAGCGGGACAGGGCTCCTACGAGCAGTACTTC
>TRBJ2-3|TRBD2|NA|TRBV15
CATSREAGGPGDTQYF
TGTGCCACCAGCAGAGAGGCGGGAGGGCCTGGAGATACGCAGTATTTT
>TRBJ1-5|NA|NA|TRBV2
CAGGRGRNQPQHF
TGTGCGGGGGGGCGGGGACGCAATCAGCCCCAGCATTTT
>TRBJ2-1|TRBD2|NA|TRBV2
CASSGLAHEQFF
TGTGCCAGCAGTGGACTAGCCCATGAGCAGTTCTTC
>TRBJ1-1|TRBD1|NA|TRBV28
CASSGYRGRTEAFF
TGTGCCAGCAGTGGATACAGGGGGCGGACTGAAGCTTTCTTT
>TRBJ2-7|TRBD1|NA|TRBV19
CASSIGGGTGRYEQYF
TGTGCCAGTAGTATAGGTGGCGGGACAGGGCGATACGAGCAGTACTTC
>TRBJ1-2|NA|NA|TRBV28
CASSPTATPYGYTF
TGTGCCAGCAGTCCCACCGCCACCCCATATGGCTACACCTTC
>TRBJ1-2|NA|NA|TRBV27
CASSSGGNYGYTF
TGTGCCAGCAGTTCGGGCGGAAACTATGGCTACACCTTC
>TRBJ2-5|NA|NA|TRBV6-5
CASTQGGGGEQYF
TGTGCCAGCACCCAAGGGGGGGGTGGGGAGCAGTACTTC
>TRBJ2-7|TRBD2|NA|TRBV29-1
CSVRLAGGPDEQYF
TGCAGCGTCAGACTAGCGGGAGGGCCAGACGAGCAGTACTTC
>TRBJ2-7|NA|NA|TRBV28
CASRTTRSYEQYF
TGTGCCAGTAGGACCACACGCTCCTACGAGCAGTACTTC
>TRBJ2-1|NA|NA|TRBV5-1
CASSLGSNEQFF
TGCGCCAGCAGCTTGGGGTCCAATGAGCAGTTCTTC
>TRBJ1-5|TRBD1|NA|TRBV28
CASSFLMTGGVDQPQHF
TGTGCCAGCAGTTTCCTTATGACAGGGGGCGTAGATCAGCCCCAGCATTTT
>TRBJ2-1|TRBD2|NA|TRBV9
CASSGLGTSGRVRFRSYNEQFF
TGTGCCAGCAGCGGCCTCGGGACTAGCGGGAGGGTTAGGTTTCGCTCCTACAATGAGCAGTTCTTC